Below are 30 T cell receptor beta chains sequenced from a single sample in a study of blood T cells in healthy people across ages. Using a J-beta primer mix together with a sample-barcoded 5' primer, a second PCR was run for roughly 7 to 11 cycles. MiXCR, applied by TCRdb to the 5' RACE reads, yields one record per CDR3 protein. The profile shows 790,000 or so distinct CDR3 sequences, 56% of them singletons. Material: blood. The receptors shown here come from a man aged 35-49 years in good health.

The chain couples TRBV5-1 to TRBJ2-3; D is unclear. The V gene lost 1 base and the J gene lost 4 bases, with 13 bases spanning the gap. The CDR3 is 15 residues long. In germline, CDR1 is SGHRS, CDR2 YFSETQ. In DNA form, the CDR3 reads TGCGCCAGCAGCTTGTCAGTGGGCGCATCAGATACGCAGTATTTT. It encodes CASSLSVGASDTQYF.

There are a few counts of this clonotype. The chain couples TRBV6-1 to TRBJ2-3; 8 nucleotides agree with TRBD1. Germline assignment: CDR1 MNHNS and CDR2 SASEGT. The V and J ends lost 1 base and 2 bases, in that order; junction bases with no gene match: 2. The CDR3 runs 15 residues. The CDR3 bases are TGTGCCAGCAGTGAAGGGACAGGGCACACAGATACGCAGTATTTT. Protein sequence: CASSEGTGHTDTQYF.

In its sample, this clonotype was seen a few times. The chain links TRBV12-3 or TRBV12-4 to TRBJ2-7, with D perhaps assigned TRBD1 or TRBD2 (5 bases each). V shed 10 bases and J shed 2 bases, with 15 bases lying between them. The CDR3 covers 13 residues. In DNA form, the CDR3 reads TGTGCCACCGCCCGGGGCAGCACCTACGAGCAGTACTTC. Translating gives CATARGSTYEQYF.

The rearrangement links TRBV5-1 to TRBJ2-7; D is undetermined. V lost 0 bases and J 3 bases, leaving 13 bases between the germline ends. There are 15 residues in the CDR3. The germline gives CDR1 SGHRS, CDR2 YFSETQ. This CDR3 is CASSLGAGSFYEQYF. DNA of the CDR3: TGCGCCAGCAGCTTGGGGGCAGGATCCTTCTACGAGCAGTACTTC. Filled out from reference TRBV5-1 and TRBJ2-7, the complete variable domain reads KAGVTQTPRYLIKTRGQQVTLSCSPISGHRSVSWYQQTPGQGLQFLFEYFSETQRNKGNFPGRFSGRQFSNSRSEMNVSTLELGDSALYLCASSLGAGSFYEQYFGPGTRLTVT.

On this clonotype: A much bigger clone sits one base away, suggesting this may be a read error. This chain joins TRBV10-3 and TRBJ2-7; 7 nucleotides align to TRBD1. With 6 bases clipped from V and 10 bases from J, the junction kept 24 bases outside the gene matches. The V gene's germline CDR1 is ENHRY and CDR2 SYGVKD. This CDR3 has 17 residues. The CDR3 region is CAISSTLTGASQEAQYF. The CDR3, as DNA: TGTGCCATCAGCTCCACACTTACAGGGGCGAGCCAAGAGGCCCAGTACTTC.

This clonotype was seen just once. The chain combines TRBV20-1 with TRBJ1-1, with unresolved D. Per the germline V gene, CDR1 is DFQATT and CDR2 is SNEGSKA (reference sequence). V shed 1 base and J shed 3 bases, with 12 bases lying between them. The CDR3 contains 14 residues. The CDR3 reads CSARGREADTEAFF. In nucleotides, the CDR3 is TGCAGTGCTAGAGGGAGGGAGGCTGACACTGAAGCTTTCTTT.

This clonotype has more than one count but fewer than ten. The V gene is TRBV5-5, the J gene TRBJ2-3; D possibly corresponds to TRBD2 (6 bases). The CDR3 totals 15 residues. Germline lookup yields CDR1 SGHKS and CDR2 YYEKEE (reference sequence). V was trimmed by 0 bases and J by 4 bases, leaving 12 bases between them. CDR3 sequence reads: CASSLVSRGADTQYF. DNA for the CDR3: TGTGCCAGCAGCTTGGTCTCGCGGGGAGCAGATACGCAGTATTTT.

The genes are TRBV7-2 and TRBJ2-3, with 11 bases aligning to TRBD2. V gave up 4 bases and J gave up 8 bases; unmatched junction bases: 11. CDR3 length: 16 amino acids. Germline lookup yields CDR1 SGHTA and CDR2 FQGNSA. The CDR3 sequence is CASSSSGRKGRGTQYF. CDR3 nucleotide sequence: TGTGCCAGCAGCTCTAGCGGGAGGAAGGGGCGGGGTACGCAGTATTTT.

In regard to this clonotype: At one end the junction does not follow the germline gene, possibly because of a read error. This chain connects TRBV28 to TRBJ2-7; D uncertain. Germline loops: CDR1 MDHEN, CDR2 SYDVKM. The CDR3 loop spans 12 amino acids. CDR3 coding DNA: TGTGCCAACAGTTTCTCATACTACGAGCAGTACTTC. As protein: CANSFSYYEQYF.

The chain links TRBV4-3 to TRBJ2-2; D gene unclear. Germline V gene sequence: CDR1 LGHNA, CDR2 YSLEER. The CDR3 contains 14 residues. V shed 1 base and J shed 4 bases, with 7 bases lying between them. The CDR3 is CASSQAALTGELFF. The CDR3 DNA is TGCGCCAGCAGCCAAGCGGCCCTCACCGGGGAGCTGTTTTTT.

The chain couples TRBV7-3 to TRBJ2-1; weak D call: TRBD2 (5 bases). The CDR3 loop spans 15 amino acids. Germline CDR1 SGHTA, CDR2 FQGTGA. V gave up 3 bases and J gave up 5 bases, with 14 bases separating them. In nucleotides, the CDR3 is TGTGCCAGCAGCTTTGAGGGCTCTACGCACAATGAGCAGTTCTTC. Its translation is CASSFEGSTHNEQFF.

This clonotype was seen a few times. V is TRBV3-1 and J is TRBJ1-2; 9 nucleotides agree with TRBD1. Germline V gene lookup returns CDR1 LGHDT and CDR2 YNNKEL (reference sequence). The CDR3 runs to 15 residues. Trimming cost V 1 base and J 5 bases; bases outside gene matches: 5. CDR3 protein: CASSQGAGQGYGYTF. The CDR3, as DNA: TGTGCCAGCAGCCAAGGGGCGGGACAGGGTTATGGCTACACCTTC.

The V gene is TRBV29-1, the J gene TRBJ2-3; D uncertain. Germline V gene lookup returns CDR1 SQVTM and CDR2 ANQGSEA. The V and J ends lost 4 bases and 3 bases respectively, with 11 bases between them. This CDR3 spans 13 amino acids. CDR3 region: CSVGSGPTDTQYF. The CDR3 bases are TGCAGCGTTGGGAGTGGGCCTACAGATACGCAGTATTTT.

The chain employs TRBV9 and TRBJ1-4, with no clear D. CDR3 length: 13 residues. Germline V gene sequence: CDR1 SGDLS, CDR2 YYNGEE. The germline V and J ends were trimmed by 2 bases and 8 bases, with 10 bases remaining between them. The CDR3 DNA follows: TGTGCCAGCAGCGTTGGAGCCGGGGAAAAACTGTTTTTT. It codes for CASSVGAGEKLFF.

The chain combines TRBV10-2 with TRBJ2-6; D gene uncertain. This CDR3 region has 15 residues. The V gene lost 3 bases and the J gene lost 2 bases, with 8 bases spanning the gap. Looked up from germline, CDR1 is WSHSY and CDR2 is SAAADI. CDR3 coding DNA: TGCGCCAGCAGTGAATACGCCCCTGGGGCCAACGTCCTGACTTTC. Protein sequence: CASSEYAPGANVLTF.

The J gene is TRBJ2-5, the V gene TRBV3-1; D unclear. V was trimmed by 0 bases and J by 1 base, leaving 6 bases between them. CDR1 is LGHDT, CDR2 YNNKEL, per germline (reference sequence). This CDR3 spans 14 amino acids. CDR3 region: CASSQDVGQETQYF. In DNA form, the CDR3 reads TGTGCCAGCAGCCAAGATGTCGGCCAAGAGACCCAGTACTTC.

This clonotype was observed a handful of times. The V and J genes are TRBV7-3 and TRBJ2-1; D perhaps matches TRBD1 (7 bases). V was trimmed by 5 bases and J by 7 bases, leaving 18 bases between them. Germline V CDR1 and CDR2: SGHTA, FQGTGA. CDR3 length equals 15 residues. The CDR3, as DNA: TGTGCCAGCAGCCTCCGACAGGGAGGCATAAATGAGCAGTTCTTC. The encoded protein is CASSLRQGGINEQFF.

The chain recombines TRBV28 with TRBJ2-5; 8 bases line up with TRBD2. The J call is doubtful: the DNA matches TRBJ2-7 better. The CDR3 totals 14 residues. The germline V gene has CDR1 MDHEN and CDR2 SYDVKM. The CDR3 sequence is CASTPSGLHYEQYF. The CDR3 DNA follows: TGTGCCAGCACGCCTAGCGGGCTCCACTACGAGCAGTACTTC.

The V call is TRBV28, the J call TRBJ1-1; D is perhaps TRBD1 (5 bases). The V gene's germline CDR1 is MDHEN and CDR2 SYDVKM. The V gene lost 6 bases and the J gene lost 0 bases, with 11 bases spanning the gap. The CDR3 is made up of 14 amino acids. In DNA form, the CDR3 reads TGTGCCAGCAGCCCCCGGGACGTGAACACTGAAGCTTTCTTT. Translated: CASSPRDVNTEAFF.

CDR3 sequence reads: CASSQQTGTDLYGYTF. DNA of the CDR3: TGTGCCAGCAGCCAACAGACCGGGACAGACCTCTATGGCTACACCTTC. The chain is built from TRBV7-2 and TRBJ1-2; 7 nucleotides match TRBD1. Germline-derived CDR1 and CDR2 are SGHTA and FQGNSA. Germline trimming cut 5 bases from V and 4 bases from J; bases unmatched to any gene: 13. The CDR3 extends over 16 amino acids.

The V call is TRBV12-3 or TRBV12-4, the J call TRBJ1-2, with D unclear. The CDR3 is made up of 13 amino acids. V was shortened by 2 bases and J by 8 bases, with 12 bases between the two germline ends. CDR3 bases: TGTGCCAGCAGTTTATGGGGTACTGAAGGCTACACCTTC. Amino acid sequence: CASSLWGTEGYTF.

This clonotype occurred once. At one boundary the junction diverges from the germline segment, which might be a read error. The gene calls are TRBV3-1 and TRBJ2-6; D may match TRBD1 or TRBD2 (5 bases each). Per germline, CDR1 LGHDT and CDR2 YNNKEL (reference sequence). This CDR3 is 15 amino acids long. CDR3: CASSEEGRPSNVLTF. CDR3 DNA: TGTGCCAGCAGCGAAGAGGGACGGCCTTCAAACGTCCTGACTTTC.

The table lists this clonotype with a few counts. The CDR3 DNA reads TGCAGTGCTAGGGCGACTAGCGGGAGAGATACGCAGTATTTT. This sequence encodes CSARATSGRDTQYF. V is TRBV20-1 and J is TRBJ2-3; TRBD2 matches at 12 bases. With V trimmed by 3 bases and J by 5 bases, 3 bases remained unmatched. Germline V gene sequence: CDR1 DFQATT, CDR2 SNEGSKA (reference sequence). The CDR3 consists of 14 residues.

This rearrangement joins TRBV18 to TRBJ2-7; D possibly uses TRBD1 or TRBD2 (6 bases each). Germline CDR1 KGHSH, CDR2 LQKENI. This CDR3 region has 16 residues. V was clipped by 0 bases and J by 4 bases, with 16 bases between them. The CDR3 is CASSPPTGQEGYEQYF. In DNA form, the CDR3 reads TGTGCCAGCTCACCACCGACAGGCCAGGAGGGATACGAGCAGTACTTC. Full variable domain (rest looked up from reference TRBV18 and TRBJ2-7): NAGVMQNPRHLVRRRGQEARLRCSPMKGHSHVYWYRQLPEEGLKFMVYLQKENIIDESGMPKERFSAEFPKEGPSILRIQQVVRGDSAAYFCASSPPTGQEGYEQYFGPGTRLTVT.

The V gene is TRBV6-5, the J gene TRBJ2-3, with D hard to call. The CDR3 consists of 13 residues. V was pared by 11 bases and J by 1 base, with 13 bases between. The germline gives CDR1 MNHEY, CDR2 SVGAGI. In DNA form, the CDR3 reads TGTGCCTCCTCTAATGGGGGCACAGATACGCAGTATTTT. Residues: CASSNGGTDTQYF.

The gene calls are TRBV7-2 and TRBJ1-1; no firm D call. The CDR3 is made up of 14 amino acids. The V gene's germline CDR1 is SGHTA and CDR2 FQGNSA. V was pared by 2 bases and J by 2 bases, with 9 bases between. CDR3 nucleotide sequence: TGTGCCAGCAGCTTACACCCTACCAACACTGAAGCTTTCTTT. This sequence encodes CASSLHPTNTEAFF.

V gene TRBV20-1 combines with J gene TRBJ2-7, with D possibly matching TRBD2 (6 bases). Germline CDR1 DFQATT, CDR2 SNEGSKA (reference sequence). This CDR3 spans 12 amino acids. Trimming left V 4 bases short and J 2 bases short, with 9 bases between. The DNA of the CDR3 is TGCAGTGCTATAGGCGGGACCTACGAGCAGTACTTC. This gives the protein CSAIGGTYEQYF.

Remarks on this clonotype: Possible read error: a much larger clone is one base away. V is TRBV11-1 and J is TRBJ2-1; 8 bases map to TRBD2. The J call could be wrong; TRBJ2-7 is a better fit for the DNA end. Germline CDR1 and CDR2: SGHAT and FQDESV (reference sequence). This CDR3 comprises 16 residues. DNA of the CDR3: TGTGCCAGCAGCTTTTACCGGGGGGGCTCCTACAATGAGCAGTACTTC. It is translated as CASSFYRGGSYNEQYF.

The CDR3 DNA reads TGTGCCAGCAGCGAAGCCGGGTTGCTCTCTGGGGCCAACGTCCTGACTTTC. The encoded protein is CASSEAGLLSGANVLTF. V is TRBV7-3 and J is TRBJ2-6; D is uncertain. Trimming cost V 5 bases and J 0 bases, with 14 bases left between them. CDR1 SGHTA and CDR2 FQGTGA come from the germline V gene. This CDR3 is 17 amino acids long.

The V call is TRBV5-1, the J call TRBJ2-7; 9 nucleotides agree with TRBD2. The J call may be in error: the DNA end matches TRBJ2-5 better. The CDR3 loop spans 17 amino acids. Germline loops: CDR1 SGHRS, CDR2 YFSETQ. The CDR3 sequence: CASSLASLSGSMETQYF. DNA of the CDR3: TGCGCCAGCAGCTTGGCTTCCCTTAGCGGGAGTATGGAGACCCAGTACTTC.